This T cell receptor beta chain comes out of a study of blood T cell repertoires in COVID-19. TCRdb keeps only in-frame clones here, not all; method: immunoSEQ multiplex PCR. The repertoire holds some 250,000 clones, about 86% seen once, with just over 3% in the top ten. The origin of this receptor is a woman in her thirties who had recovered from COVID-19. The sequencing input was peripheral blood.

The CDR3 protein is CASREDIYEQYF. The CDR3, as DNA: TGCGCCAGCAGGGAGGATATTTACGAGCAGTACTTC. This chain connects TRBV5-1 to TRBJ2-7, with D possibly being TRBD2 (5 bases). The germline V and J ends were trimmed by 5 bases and 4 bases, with 10 bases remaining between them. Germline V CDR1 and CDR2: SGHRS, YFSETQ. The CDR3 contains 12 residues.